These 3 T cell receptor beta chains originate from one sample sequenced in a study of CD8 T cells in Susac syndrome. An input of about 0.5 to 1 ug of RNA was subjected to reverse transcription using random hexamers. In TCRdb, the immunoSEQ multiplex PCR reads were re-called with MiXCR into one record per CDR3 protein. The sample records 130,000 or so distinct CDR3 sequences, 90% to 95% being singletons. Sequencing was done on a sample of CD4+ T cells from PBMCs. All receptors come from a human donor with multiple sclerosis.

The rearrangement joins TRBV2 to TRBJ2-7; 8 nucleotides align to TRBD2. Trimming at V came to 9 bases and at J to 4 bases, leaving 8 bases not matched to a gene. Germline CDR1 reads SNHLY; CDR2 reads FYNNEI. The CDR3 length is 13 residues. DNA for the CDR3: TGTGCCAGTCAAAACTCGGGAGGGTACGAGCAGTACTTC. Its translation: CASQNSGGYEQYF. Drawing the rest from reference TRBV2 and TRBJ2-7, the complete variable domain is EPEVTQTPSHQVTQMGQEVILRCVPISNHLYFYWYRQILGQKVEFLVSFYNNEISEKSEIFDDQFSVERPDGSNFTLKIRSTKLEDSAMYFCASQNSGGYEQYFGPGTRLTVT.

This chain links TRBV30 with TRBJ1-5; a possible D gene is TRBD1 (5 bases). The CDR3 contains 13 residues. V was pared by 3 bases and J by 7 bases, with 13 bases between. The germline gives CDR1 GTSNPN, CDR2 SVGIG (reference sequence). The CDR3 DNA is TGTGCCTGGAGCGAGGGGCTAGGGCAGCCCCAGCATTTT. The encoded protein is CAWSEGLGQPQHF. Looking up the rest from reference TRBV30 and TRBJ1-5 gives the full variable domain: SQTIHQWPATLVQPVGSPLSLECTVEGTSNPNLYWYRQAAGRGLQLLFYSVGIGQISSEVPQNLSASRPQDRQFILSSKKLLLSDSGFYLCAWSEGLGQPQHFGDGTRLSIL.

The chain couples TRBV6-1 to TRBJ2-7; maybe TRBD1 (6 bases). The V gene lost 9 bases and the J gene lost 6 bases, with 18 bases spanning the gap. Germline CDR1 is MNHNS and CDR2 is SASEGT. CDR3 length: 13 residues. The CDR3 DNA follows: TGTGCCAGTGAGGGGCTACAGGGTTCCGAGCAGTACTTC. It yields the protein CASEGLQGSEQYF.